The clone carrying this TCR beta chain appeared once. The antigen is not known. Sequencing used immunoSEQ multiplex PCR; TCRdb keeps in-frame clones, though not all of them. In the table there are under 130,000 clones, approximately 93% of which are singletons. These data are taken from a study of graft-versus-host responses after intestinal transplantation. Study as a whole: After anti-thymocyte globulin induction, recipients took tacrolimus and steroids for about 3 years.

Study-wide findings and caveats: HvG clone declines early post-transplant were associated with peak circulating GvH levels.

Germline V lookup: CDR1 MNHEY, CDR2 SMNVEV (reference sequence). The CDR3 length is 15 residues. Trimming at V came to 5 bases and at J to 8 bases, leaving 6 bases not matched to a gene. This TCR derives from a human donor who received an intestinal transplant. The specimen was unstimulated CD8+ T cells sorted from spleen or lymph node cells, collected before intestinal transplant. This chain connects TRBV27 to TRBJ2-1, with 13 bases lining up with TRBD2. The CDR3 is CASSITSGGAYEQFF. CDR3 DNA sequence: TGTGCCAGCAGTATAACTAGCGGGGGGGCCTATGAGCAGTTCTTC.